This T cell receptor beta chain was recovered during a study of shared clonotypes between healthy human individuals. For the study at large: The donor group consisted of two women and a few men, aged 18 to 49. Study-level points and caveats: Investigators expected sequencing depth to affect clonotype sharing among donors.

TCRdb keeps only in-frame clones here, not all; method: immunoSEQ multiplex PCR. The sample consists of 550,000 to 600,000 clones, about 80% of them appearing once. Donation came from healthy HIV-negative adults that had no recent acute infections or vaccinations. Points on this clone: Its matching antigen is unknown.

The germline V gene has CDR1 MNHEY and CDR2 SMNVEV (reference sequence). The CDR3 sequence is 15 residues long. V lost 10 bases and J 3 bases, leaving 18 bases between the germline ends. The chain recombines TRBV27 with TRBJ2-2, with a possible D match to TRBD2 (6 bases). What was sequenced was PBMCs. The TCR originated in a woman aged 40 to 55 in good health. Some clones in this sample may be carry-over from other donors' samples. In DNA, the CDR3 is TGTGCCACCGGACCCAGGAGGGAAGACACCGGGGAGCTGTTTTTT. It is translated as CATGPRREDTGELFF.